This T cell receptor (beta chain) was identified during a study of T cell responses to AZD1222 COVID-19 vaccine. Findings of the study overall: The sample set comprised mostly white British donors with more females, and clonal diversity was possibly underestimated. Epitopes outside B.1.351 and B.1.1.7 mutated regions reportedly drew nearly half of spike TCRs.

Second doses that came at about 4 or about 12 weeks were put together. Only one count was recorded for this clone. Its antigen remains unknown. The CDR3 runs to 13 residues. The assay was immunoSEQ multiplex PCR, and TCRdb's table has in-frame clones only and misses some. The data show 150,000 to 200,000 clones, approximately 90% seen once. This chain joins TRBV21-1 and TRBJ2-7. TRBV21-1 is a recognized pseudogene. This TCR was sampled from an adult who received the AZD1222 COVID-19 vaccine. Sequencing used peripheral blood, obtained 28 days after the second AZD1222 dose. CDR3 protein: CAGSGTVGYEQYF. CDR3 coding DNA: TGTGCCGGAAGCGGGACAGTGGGGTACGAGCAGTACTTC.